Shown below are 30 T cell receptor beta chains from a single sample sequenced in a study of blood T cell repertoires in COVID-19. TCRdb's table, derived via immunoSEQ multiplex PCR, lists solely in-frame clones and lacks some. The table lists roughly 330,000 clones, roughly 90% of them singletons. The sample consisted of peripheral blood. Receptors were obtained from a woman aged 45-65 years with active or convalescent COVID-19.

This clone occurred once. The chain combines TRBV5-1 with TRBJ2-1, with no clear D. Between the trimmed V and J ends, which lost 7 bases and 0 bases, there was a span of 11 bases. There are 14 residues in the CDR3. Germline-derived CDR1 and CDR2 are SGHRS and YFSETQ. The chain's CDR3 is CASRDSVSYNEQFF. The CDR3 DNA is TGCGCCAGCCGCGACTCGGTCTCCTACAATGAGCAGTTCTTC.

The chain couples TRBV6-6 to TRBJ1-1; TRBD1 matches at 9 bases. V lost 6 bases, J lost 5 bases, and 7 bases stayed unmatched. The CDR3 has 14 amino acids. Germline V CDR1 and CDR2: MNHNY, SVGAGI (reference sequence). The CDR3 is CASSHGTGKTEAFF. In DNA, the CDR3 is TGTGCCAGCAGCCACGGGACAGGGAAGACTGAAGCTTTCTTT.

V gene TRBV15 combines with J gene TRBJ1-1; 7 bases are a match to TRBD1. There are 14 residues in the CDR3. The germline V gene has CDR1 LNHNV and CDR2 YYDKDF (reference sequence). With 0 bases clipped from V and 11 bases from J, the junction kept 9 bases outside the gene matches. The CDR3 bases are TGTGCCACCAGCAGAGAGGGGACAGCTAAAGGGGCTTTCTTT. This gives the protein CATSREGTAKGAFF. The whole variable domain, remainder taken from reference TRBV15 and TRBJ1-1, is DAMVIQNPRYQVTQFGKPVTLSCSQTLNHNVMYWYQQKSSQAPKLLFHYYDKDFNNEADTPDNFQSRRPNTSFCFLDIRSPGLGDTAMYLCATSREGTAKGAFFGQGTRLTVV.

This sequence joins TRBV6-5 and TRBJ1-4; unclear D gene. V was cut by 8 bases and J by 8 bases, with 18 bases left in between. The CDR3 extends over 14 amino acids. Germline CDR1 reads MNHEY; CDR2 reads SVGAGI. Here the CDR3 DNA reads TGTGCCAGCGGCCCCGGGGTATTGAGGGAAAAACTGTTTTTT. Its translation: CASGPGVLREKLFF.

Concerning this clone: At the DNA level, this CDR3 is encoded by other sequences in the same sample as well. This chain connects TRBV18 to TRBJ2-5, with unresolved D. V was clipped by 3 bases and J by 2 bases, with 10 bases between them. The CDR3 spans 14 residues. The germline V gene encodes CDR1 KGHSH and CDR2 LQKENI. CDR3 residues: CASSPRTAQETQYF. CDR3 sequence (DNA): TGTGCCAGCTCACCGCGAACCGCTCAAGAGACCCAGTACTTC. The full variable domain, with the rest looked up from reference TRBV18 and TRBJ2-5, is NAGVMQNPRHLVRRRGQEARLRCSPMKGHSHVYWYRQLPEEGLKFMVYLQKENIIDESGMPKERFSAEFPKEGPSILRIQQVVRGDSAAYFCASSPRTAQETQYFGPGTRLLVL.

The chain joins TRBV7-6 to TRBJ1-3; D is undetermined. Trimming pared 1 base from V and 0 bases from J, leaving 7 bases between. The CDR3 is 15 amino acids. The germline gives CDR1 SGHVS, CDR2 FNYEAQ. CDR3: CASSLGSGSGNTIYF. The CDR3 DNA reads TGTGCCAGCAGCTTAGGCAGTGGCTCTGGAAACACCATATATTTT.

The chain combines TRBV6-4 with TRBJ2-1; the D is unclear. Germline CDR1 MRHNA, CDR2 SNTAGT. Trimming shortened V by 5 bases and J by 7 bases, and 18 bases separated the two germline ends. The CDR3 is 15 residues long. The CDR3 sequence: CASSSRLQSLNEQFF. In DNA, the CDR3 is TGTGCCAGCAGTTCTCGCCTACAGTCTCTTAATGAGCAGTTCTTC.

The CDR3 coding sequence is TGTGCCACCAGCCCCAGAAGATCCCGGCTAGTAGGAGATACGCAGTATTTT. This gives the protein CATSPRRSRLVGDTQYF. V and J are TRBV15 and TRBJ2-3; D ambiguous. From germline, CDR1 is LNHNV and CDR2 YYDKDF (reference sequence). V was pared by 5 bases and J by 5 bases, with 23 bases between. This CDR3 has 17 residues.

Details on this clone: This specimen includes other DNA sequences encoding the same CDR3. The CDR3 protein is CASSPGTGASYEQYF. The CDR3 region has the DNA TGTGCCAGCTCACCAGGGACAGGGGCCTCCTACGAGCAGTACTTC. The chain uses TRBV18 and TRBJ2-7; 10 positions match TRBD1. There are 15 residues in the CDR3. Germline loops: CDR1 KGHSH, CDR2 LQKENI. The J segment lost 0 bases and the V segment lost 2 bases, leaving 1 base of the junction unmatched.

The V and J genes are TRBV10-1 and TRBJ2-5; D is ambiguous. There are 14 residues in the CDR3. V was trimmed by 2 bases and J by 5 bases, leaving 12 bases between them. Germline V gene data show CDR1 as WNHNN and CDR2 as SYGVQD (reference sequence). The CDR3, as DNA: TGCGCCAGCAGTGAGGCAAATAGTTTGGAGACCCAGTACTTC. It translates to CASSEANSLETQYF.

The CDR3 DNA reads TGTGCCAGCAGCGCGACAGGGAACTATGGCTACACCTTC. Translation gives CASSATGNYGYTF. The chain carries TRBV7-2 and TRBJ1-2, with 7 bases lining up with TRBD1. The CDR3 has 13 amino acids. Losses at the gene ends were 5 bases for V and 2 bases for J; bases not matched to a gene: 2. The germline gives CDR1 SGHTA, CDR2 FQGNSA.

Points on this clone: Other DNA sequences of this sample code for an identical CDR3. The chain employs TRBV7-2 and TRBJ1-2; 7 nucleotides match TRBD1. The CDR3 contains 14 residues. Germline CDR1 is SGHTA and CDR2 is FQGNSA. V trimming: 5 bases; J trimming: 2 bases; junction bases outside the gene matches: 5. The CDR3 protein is CASSPVTGNYGYTF. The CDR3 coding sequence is TGTGCCAGCAGCCCGGTGACAGGGAACTATGGCTACACCTTC.

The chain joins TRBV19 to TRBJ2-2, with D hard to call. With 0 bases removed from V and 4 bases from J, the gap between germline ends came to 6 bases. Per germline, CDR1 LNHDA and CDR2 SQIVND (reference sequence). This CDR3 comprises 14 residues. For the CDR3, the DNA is TGTGCCAGTAGTATAGATTGGAGCACCGGGGAGCTGTTTTTT. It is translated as CASSIDWSTGELFF.

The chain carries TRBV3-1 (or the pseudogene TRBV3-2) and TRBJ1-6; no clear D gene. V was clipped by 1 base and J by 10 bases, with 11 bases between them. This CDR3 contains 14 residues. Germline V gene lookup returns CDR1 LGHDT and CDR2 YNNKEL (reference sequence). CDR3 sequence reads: CASSQALQPSPLHF. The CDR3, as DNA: TGTGCCAGCAGCCAAGCTCTACAGCCCTCACCCCTCCACTTT.

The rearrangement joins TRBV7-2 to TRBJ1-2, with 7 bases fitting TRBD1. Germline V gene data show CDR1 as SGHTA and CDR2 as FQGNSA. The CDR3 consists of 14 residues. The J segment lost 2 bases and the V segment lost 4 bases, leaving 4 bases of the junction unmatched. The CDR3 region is CASSSQGNNYGYTF. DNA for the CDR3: TGTGCCAGCAGCTCACAGGGGAACAACTATGGCTACACCTTC. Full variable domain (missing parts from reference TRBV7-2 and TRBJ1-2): GAGVSQSPSNKVTEKGKDVELRCDPISGHTALYWYRQSLGQGLEFLIYFQGNSAPDKSGLPSDRFSAERTGGSVSTLTIQRTQQEDSAVYLCASSSQGNNYGYTFGSGTRLTVV.

CDR3 DNA: TGCGCCAGCTCTCAGGGGGCTGGAAACACCATATATTTT. Translation gives CASSQGAGNTIYF. The genes are TRBV10-1 and TRBJ1-3, with 7 bases identical to TRBD1. After removal of 8 bases from V and 2 bases from J, the junction contained 3 bases not matched to a gene. Germline CDR1 WNHNN, CDR2 SYGVQD (reference sequence). The CDR3 sequence is 13 residues long.

CDR3 residues: CASASLPQGNTIYF. The CDR3 coding sequence is TGTGCCAGCGCTTCCCTCCCACAAGGAAACACCATATATTTT. The rearrangement joins TRBV7-2 to TRBJ1-3; D call uncertain. Trimming left V 8 bases short and J 4 bases short, with 15 bases between. Germline values: CDR1 SGHTA, CDR2 FQGNSA. The CDR3 length is 14 residues.

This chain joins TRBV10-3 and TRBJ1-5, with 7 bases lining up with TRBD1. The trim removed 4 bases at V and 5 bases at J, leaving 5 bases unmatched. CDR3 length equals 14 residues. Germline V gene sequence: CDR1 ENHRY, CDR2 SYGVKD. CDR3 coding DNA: TGTGCCATCAGTGGTGACAGGGAATATCAGCCCCAGCATTTT. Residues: CAISGDREYQPQHF.

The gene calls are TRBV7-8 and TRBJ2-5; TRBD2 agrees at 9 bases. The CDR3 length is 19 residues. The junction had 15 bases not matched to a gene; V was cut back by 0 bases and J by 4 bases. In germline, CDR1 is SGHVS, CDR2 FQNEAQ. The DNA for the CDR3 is TGTGCCAGCAGCTTAGCGAGGTCATTGGCGGGGGGGCCGAGAGAGACCCAGTACTTC. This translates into CASSLARSLAGGPRETQYF.

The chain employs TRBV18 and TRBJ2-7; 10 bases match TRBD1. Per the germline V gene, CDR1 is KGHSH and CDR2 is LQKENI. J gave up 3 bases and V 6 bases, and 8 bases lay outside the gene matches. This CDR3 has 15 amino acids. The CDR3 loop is CASSRGTGARYEQYF. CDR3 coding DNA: TGTGCCAGCTCCCGAGGGACAGGGGCCCGCTACGAGCAGTACTTC.

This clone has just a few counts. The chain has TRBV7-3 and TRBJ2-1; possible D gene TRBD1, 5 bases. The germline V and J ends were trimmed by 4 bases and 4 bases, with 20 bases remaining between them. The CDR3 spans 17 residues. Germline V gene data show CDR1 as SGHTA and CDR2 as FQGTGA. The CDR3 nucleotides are TGTGCCAGCAGCTCGAGGCCAGATAGGGGATTTTACAATGAGCAGTTCTTC. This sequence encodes CASSSRPDRGFYNEQFF.

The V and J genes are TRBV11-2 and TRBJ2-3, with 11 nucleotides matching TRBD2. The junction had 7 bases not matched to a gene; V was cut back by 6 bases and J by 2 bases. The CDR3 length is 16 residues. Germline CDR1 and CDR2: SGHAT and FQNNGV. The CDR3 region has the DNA TGTGCCAGCAGTTTCCGACTAGCGGGACCCACAGATACGCAGTATTTT. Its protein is CASSFRLAGPTDTQYF.

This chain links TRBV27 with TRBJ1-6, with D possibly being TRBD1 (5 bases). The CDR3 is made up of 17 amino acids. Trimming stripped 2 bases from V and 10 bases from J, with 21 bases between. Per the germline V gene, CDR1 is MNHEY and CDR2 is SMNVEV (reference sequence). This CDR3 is CASSLQGRAPWGSPLHF. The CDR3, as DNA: TGTGCCAGCAGTTTACAGGGCCGGGCCCCCTGGGGCTCACCCCTCCACTTT.

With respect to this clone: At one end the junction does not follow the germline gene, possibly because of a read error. CDR3 region: CATSDPGQDLHF. Here the CDR3 DNA reads TGTGCCACCAGTGATCCGGGACAGGACCTCCACTTC. V and J are TRBV24-1 and TRBJ1-2; 8 bases map to TRBD1. The CDR3 spans 12 residues. Germline CDR1 is KGHDR and CDR2 is SFDVKD.

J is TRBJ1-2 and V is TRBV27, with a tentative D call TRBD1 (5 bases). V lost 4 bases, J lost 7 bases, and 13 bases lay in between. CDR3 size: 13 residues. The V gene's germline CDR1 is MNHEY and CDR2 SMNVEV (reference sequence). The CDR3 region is CASSSGGFSGYTF. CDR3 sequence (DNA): TGTGCCAGCAGTTCCGGGGGGTTTAGTGGCTACACCTTC.

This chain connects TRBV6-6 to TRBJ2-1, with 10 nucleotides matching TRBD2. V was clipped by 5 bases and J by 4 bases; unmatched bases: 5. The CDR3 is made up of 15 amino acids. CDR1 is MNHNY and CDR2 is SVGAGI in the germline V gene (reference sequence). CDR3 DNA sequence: TGTGCCAGCAGTCGGAGGACTAGCGGATACAATGAGCAGTTCTTC. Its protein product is CASSRRTSGYNEQFF.

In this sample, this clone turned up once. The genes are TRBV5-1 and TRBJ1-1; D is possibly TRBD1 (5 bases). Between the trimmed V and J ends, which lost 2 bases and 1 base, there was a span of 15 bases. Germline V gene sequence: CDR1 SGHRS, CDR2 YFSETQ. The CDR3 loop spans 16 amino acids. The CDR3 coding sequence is TGCGCCAGCAGCTTCGACAGCTTCTGGGGGAACACTGAAGCTTTCTTT. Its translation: CASSFDSFWGNTEAFF. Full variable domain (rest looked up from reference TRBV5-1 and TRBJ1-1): KAGVTQTPRYLIKTRGQQVTLSCSPISGHRSVSWYQQTPGQGLQFLFEYFSETQRNKGNFPGRFSGRQFSNSRSEMNVSTLELGDSALYLCASSFDSFWGNTEAFFGQGTRLTVV.

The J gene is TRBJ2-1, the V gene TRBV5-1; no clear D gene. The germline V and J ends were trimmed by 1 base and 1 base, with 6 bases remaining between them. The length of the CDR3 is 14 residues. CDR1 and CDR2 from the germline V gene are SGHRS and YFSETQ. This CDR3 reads CASSLTISYNEQFF. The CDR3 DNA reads TGCGCCAGCAGCTTGACTATATCCTACAATGAGCAGTTCTTC.

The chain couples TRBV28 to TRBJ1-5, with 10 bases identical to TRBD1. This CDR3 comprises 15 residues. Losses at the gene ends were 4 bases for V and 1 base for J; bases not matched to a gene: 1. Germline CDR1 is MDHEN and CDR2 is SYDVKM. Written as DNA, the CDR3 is TGTGCCAGCAGTTCGGACAGGGGGAGCAATCAGCCCCAGCATTTT. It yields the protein CASSSDRGSNQPQHF.

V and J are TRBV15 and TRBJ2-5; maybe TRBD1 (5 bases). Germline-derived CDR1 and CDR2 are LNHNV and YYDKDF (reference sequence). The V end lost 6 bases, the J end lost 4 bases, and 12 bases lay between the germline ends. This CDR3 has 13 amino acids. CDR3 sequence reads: CATSLGRVETQYF. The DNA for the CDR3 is TGTGCCACCAGTTTGGGCAGGGTAGAGACCCAGTACTTC.